The 5 T cell receptor beta chains below were found in one sample sequenced in a study of blood T cell repertoires in COVID-19. Profiled with immunoSEQ multiplex PCR; TCRdb holds only in-frame clones, not every one. The sample contains roughly 12,000 clones, 73% of which appear only once. The sample comprised peripheral blood. Every receptor here comes from a human donor in a cohort sampled during active COVID-19.

The gene calls are TRBV5-6 and TRBJ2-2; TRBD1 might be the D (5 bases). The CDR3 totals 14 residues. V was clipped by 2 bases and J by 5 bases, with 10 bases between them. Per the germline V gene, CDR1 is SGHDT and CDR2 is YYEEEE. CDR3 sequence (DNA): TGTGCCAGCAGCTTAAGGGGTATGACCGGGGAGCTGTTTTTT. Translation gives CASSLRGMTGELFF.

As DNA, the CDR3 is TGTGCCAGCATACGGACAGGGGGTAATGAGCAGTTCTTC. It encodes CASIRTGGNEQFF. The rearrangement links TRBV4-2 to TRBJ2-1; 10 bases match TRBD1. Germline trimming cut 7 bases from V and 7 bases from J; bases unmatched to any gene: 4. From germline, CDR1 is LGHNA and CDR2 YNFKEQ. The CDR3 has 13 amino acids.

This chain connects TRBV5-1 to TRBJ2-7; possibly TRBD2 for D (5 bases). The CDR3 covers 14 residues. V was pared by 0 bases and J by 3 bases, with 10 bases between. The germline CDR1 and CDR2 sequences are SGHRS and YFSETQ. The CDR3 loop reads CASSLARAYYEQYF. In nucleotides, the CDR3 is TGCGCCAGCAGCTTGGCGCGGGCCTACTACGAGCAGTACTTC.

This chain joins TRBV5-1 and TRBJ2-4, with 11 bases lining up with TRBD1. V shed 4 bases, J shed 4 bases, and the junction held 4 bases outside the gene matches. The CDR3 loop spans 15 amino acids. Germline V gene sequence: CDR1 SGHRS, CDR2 YFSETQ. In DNA form, the CDR3 reads TGCGCCAGCAGCCGGACAGGGGGCGAGAAAAACATTCAGTACTTC. Protein sequence: CASSRTGGEKNIQYF.

The rearrangement uses TRBV30 and TRBJ2-3, with D maybe TRBD1 (6 bases). This CDR3 is 13 amino acids long. Trimming removed 4 bases from V and 4 bases from J, with 12 bases in between. Germline values: CDR1 GTSNPN, CDR2 SVGIG (reference sequence). The CDR3 bases are TGTGCCTGGATCAGGGGAGTCGCAGATACGCAGTATTTT. The encoded protein is CAWIRGVADTQYF. Based on the CDR3 plus reference TRBV30 and TRBJ2-3, the full variable domain is SQTIHQWPATLVQPVGSPLSLECTVEGTSNPNLYWYRQAAGRGLQLLFYSVGIGQISSEVPQNLSASRPQDRQFILSSKKLLLSDSGFYLCAWIRGVADTQYFGPGTRLTVL.